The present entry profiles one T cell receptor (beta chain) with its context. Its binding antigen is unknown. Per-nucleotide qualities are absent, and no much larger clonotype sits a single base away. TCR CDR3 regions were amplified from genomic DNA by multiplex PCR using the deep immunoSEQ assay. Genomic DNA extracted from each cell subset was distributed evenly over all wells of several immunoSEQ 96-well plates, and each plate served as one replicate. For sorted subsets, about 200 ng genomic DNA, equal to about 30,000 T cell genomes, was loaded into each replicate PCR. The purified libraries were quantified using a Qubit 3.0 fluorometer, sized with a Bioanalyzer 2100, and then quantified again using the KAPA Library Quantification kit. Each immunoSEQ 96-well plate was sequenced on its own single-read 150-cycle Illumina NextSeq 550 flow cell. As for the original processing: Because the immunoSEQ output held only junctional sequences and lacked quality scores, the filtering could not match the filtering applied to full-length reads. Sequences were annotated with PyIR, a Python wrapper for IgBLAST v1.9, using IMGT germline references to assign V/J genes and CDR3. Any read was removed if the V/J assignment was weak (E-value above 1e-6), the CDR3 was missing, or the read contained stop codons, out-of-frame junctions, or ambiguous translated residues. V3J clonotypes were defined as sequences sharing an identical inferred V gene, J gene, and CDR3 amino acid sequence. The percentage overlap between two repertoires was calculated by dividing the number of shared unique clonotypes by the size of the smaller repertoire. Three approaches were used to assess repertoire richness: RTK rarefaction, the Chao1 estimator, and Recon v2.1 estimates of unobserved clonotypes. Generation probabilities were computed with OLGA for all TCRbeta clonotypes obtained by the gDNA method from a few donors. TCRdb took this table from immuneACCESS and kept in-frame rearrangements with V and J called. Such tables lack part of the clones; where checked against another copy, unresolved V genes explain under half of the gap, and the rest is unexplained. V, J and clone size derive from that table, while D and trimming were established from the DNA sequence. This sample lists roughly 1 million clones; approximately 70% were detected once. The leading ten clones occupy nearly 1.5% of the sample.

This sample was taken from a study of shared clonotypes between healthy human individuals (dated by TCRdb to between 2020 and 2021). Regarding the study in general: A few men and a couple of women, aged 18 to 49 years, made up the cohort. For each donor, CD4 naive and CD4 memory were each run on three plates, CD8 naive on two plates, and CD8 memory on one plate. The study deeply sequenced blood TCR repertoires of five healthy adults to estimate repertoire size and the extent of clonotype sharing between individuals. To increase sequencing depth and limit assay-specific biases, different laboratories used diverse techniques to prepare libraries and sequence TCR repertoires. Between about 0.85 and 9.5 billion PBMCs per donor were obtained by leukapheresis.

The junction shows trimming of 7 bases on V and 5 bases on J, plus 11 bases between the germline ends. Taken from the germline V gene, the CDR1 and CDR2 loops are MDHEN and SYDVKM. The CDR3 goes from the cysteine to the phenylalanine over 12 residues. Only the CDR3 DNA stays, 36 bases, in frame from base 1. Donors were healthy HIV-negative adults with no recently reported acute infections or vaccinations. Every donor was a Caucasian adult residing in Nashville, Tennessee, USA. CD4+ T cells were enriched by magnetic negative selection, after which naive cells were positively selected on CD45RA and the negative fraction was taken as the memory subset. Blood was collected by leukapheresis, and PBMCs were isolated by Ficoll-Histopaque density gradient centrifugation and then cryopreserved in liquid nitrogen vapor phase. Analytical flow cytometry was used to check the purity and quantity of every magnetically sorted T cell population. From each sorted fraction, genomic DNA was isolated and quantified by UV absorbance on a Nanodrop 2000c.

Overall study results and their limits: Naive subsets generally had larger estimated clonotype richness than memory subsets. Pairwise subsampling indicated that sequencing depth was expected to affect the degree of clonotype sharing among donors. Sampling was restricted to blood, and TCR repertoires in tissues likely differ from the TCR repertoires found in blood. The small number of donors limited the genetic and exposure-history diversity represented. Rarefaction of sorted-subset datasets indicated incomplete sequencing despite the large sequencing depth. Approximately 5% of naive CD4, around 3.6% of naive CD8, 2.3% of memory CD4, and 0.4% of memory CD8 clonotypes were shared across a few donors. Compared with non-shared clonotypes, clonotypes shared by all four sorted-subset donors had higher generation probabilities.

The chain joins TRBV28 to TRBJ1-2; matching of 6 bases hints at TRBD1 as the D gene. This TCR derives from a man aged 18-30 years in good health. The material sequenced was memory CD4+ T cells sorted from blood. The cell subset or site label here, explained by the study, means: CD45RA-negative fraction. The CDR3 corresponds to CASIEQGYGYTF. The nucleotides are TGTGCCAGCATAGAACAGGGTTATGGCTACACCTTC.